Sequencing of this TCR beta chain was carried out in a study of OX40 agonist ivuxolimab in advanced cancers. Study-level information: Earlier anti-PD-1, anti-PD-L1 or anti-CTLA-4 therapy was permitted; around 40% had received some.

Study-level results: CD8+ T cells showed, on average, more clonal expansion than CD4+ cells. Still undetermined is the antigen specificity of the expanded peripheral T cells.

As for this clone: Antigen unknown.

The trim removed 0 bases at V and 4 bases at J, leaving 4 bases unmatched. The CDR3 sequence is 16 residues long. Germline V gives CDR1 LGHNA, CDR2 YNFKEQ. The assay was immunoSEQ multiplex PCR, and TCRdb's table has in-frame clones only and misses some. The sample yields about 79,000 clones, around 92% seen once. The sequences come from CD4+ or CD8+ T cells sorted from blood, collected in a trial of the OX40 agonist ivuxolimab. This chain links TRBV4-2 with TRBJ2-1; 9 positions agree with TRBD2. This clonotype originated in an adult with an advanced solid tumor such as melanoma, head and neck, liver or kidney cancer. The CDR3 sequence is CASSQDLSGRYNEQFF. The CDR3 DNA reads as TGTGCCAGCAGCCAAGATTTAAGCGGGAGGTACAATGAGCAGTTCTTC.